Below, one TCR beta chain is given with its context. This clone was found a few times. No antigen is known for it. Within one base of it there is no much larger clone, and no base qualities were kept. The library was made by the immunoSEQ multiplex PCR assay. DNA from the cultured, isolated CD4+ T cells was subjected to TCR beta CDR3 sequencing. On the study's bioinformatics: Non-productive TCR sequences were removed and reads were trimmed to the CDR3 region, keeping CDR3s of at least 7 amino acids. Antigen-specific clonotypes were identified with the MANAFEST web app by comparing expansion in peptide wells against reference cultures. For clones to be considered positive, expansion at FDR<0.05 versus reference and all other wells, an odds ratio above 5, and a frequency above 0.1% in two replicate wells were required. A clonotype was defined as cross-reactive if the clonotype was significantly expanded both in SARS-CoV-2 spike wells and in at least one common cold coronavirus spike condition. CDR3 similarity was assessed by Levenshtein distance using the stringdist R package, and unrooted trees were constructed with ape in R 3.6.1. The table comes from immuneACCESS by way of TCRdb, which keeps in-frame sequences with V and J called. Part of the clones is missing from these tables; in studies checked, under half for an unresolved V gene and the rest for unknown reasons. V and J calls and clone size come straight from that table; D and trimming were deduced from the DNA. Here the sample has 40,000 to 50,000 clones; about 75% occur a single time. Over 25% of the sample comes from the top ten.

This specimen belongs to a study of vaccination effects on CD4 cells after COVID-19 (dated by TCRdb to between 2021 and 2024). With regard to the full study: Each participant got two doses of an mRNA SARS-CoV-2 vaccine, either BNT162b2 or mRNA-1273. A total of over nine COVID-19 convalescent patients and several SARS-CoV-2-naive healthy vaccine recipients were included in the full study. Pre-vaccine samples from a couple of convalescent patients were drawn 16 days and one week before the first dose, 142 and 148 days after COVID-19 diagnosis. SARS-CoV-2 spike-specific CD4+ TCR repertoires from before and after mRNA vaccination were compared in COVID-19 convalescent patients and in infection-naive vaccine recipients. The Oncomine TCR Beta short-read assay on an Illumina iSeq 100 was used to sequence cultures from other donors in the study. Paper-wide results and their limitations: The study was limited by a small number of convalescent patients, and early post-infection timepoints were lacking. Both infection-induced and vaccine-induced clones contracted markedly at late post-vaccination timepoints, which is consistent with waning T cell responses. In convalescent patients, the post-vaccine spike-reactive repertoire was composed mainly of new vaccine-induced clones that were largely distinct from infection-induced clones.

To identify antigen-specific CD4+ T cell clonotypes by their expansion, the ViraFEST assay first stimulated PBMC with viral peptide pools and then applied TCR sequencing. After about 9 days of culture, CD4+ T cells were isolated with the EasySep CD4+ T cell isolation kit. PCR-confirmed SARS-CoV-2 infection had occurred in convalescent patients between March and December 2020, before the Alpha, Beta and Delta variants emerged in the United States. Fewer than 2.5 million PBMC per well were cultured in IMDM with 5% human AB serum, 10 IU/ml IL-2 and gentamicin, plus 10 ug/ml peptides. On days 3 and 7, half of the culture medium was replaced with fresh IL-2-containing medium. Unless noted otherwise, every peptide stimulation condition was grown in triplicate wells. PBMC were separated from whole blood using Ficoll-Paque Plus gradient centrifugation and were then either cryopreserved at -140C or used fresh. The QIAamp micro DNA kit was used to extract genomic DNA from the cultured CD4+ T cells.

V loses 4 bases of germline sequence and J loses 1 base, and the interval between the two ends is 6 bases. Counted from cysteine to phenylalanine, this CDR3 has 13 amino acids. Only the CDR3 portion is preserved as DNA: 39 bases, with reading frame beginning at the first base. The CDR1 and CDR2 encoded by the germline V gene are MNHEY and SVGAGI. The clonotype originates from a human donor who had a prior SARS-CoV-2 infection. The sample consisted of CD4+ T cells from PBMCs cultured with a peptide pool, taken before COVID-19 vaccination. The chain links TRBV6-5 with TRBJ2-3, with no confident D gene call. Read as DNA, the sequence is TGTGCCAGCAGTTCCGACGGCACAGATACGCAGTATTTT. Its protein is CASSSDGTDTQYF.